This T cell receptor beta chain comes out of a study of shared clonotypes between healthy human individuals. It was CD45RO-negative cells, positively selected for CCR7, that made up naive CD8 cells, with terminally differentiated effector memory CD45RA+ cells excluded. Measured with immunoSEQ multiplex PCR; TCRdb has only the in-frame clones, and not every one. The sample holds under 1 million clones, about 96% seen once. The V and J ends lost 1 base and 3 bases respectively, with 7 bases between them. The V gene's germline CDR1 is MDHEN and CDR2 SYDVKM. The CDR3 contains 13 residues. For this clone: In the same sample, other DNA sequences code for this CDR3.

Sequenced input: naive CD8+ T cells sorted from blood. The clonotype originates from a man aged 30 to 45 in good health. This chain joins TRBV28 and TRBJ2-7, with TRBD1 as a possible D gene (6 bases). The CDR3 DNA is TGTGCCAGCAGTTTATTCAGGGGCTACGAGCAGTACTTC. It specifies CASSLFRGYEQYF.